The text below deals with one T cell receptor (beta chain). Its antigen is currently unknown. Sequencing was performed with immunoSEQ multiplex PCR; in TCRdb, only in-frame clones are kept and a portion is missing. The sample consists of 200,000 or so clones, about 80% of them appearing once. This sample was included in a study of cytomegalovirus exposure and HLA in healthy donors. The study's findings and limits: In vitro experiments confirmed that three CMV-associated chains were specific for CMV antigens. A list of around 160 TCR beta chains associated with cytomegalovirus was given.

V gave up 2 bases and J gave up 4 bases; unmatched junction bases: 8. CDR1 is SGHRS and CDR2 is YFSETQ in the germline V gene. CDR3 length equals 17 residues. The sequencing sample was made of PBMCs. The rearrangement joins TRBV5-1 to TRBJ2-5; TRBD2 matches at 13 bases. The clonotype was recovered from a man aged 18-30 years in good health and CMV-seropositive. For the CDR3, the DNA is TGCGCCAGCAGCTTAAGACGACTAGCGGGAGGCTTAGAGACCCAGTACTTC. This translates into CASSLRRLAGGLETQYF. Full variable domain (remainder filled in from reference TRBV5-1 and TRBJ2-5): KAGVTQTPRYLIKTRGQQVTLSCSPISGHRSVSWYQQTPGQGLQFLFEYFSETQRNKGNFPGRFSGRQFSNSRSEMNVSTLELGDSALYLCASSLRRLAGGLETQYFGPGTRLLVL.